The clone carrying this TCR beta chain was recorded a few times. This specimen comes from a study of T-cell memory formation after mild COVID-19. TCRdb re-called the 5' RACE reads through MiXCR, storing one row per CDR3 protein. The sample has 280,000 or so distinct CDR3 sequences, 15% to 20% seen once. Losses at the gene ends were 6 bases for V and 6 bases for J; bases not matched to a gene: 8. Germline lookup yields CDR1 MDHEN and CDR2 SYDVKM. This CDR3 has 14 residues. The source is a man between 18 and 35 years old who had mild COVID-19 (a few samples of this study predate the infection). Cell type and time point are not known. The rearrangement links TRBV28 to TRBJ2-3; 8 bases align to TRBD2. Sequencing used PBMCs or a T cell subset sorted from them (not recorded which). The CDR3 bases are TGTGCCAGCAGGGACGGGCGGGGGGCCGATACGCAGTATTTT. Translated: CASRDGRGADTQYF.